The 14 T cell receptor beta chains below were found in one sample sequenced in a study of T cells after yellow fever vaccination. In TCRdb, the 5' RACE reads were re-called with MiXCR into one record per CDR3 protein. The sample records about 160,000 distinct CDR3 sequences, more than 5.5% being singletons. The specimen comprised CD4+ T cells sorted from PBMCs, sampled around 5 days after the first yellow fever vaccination. The receptors derive from a man aged 18-30 years who received the YFV17D yellow fever vaccine.

The chain links TRBV12-3 or TRBV12-4 to TRBJ1-2; unclear D gene. Trimming cost V 6 bases and J 8 bases, with 13 bases left between them. The CDR3 runs to 12 residues. CDR3: CASSFERRGYTF. The CDR3, as DNA: TGTGCCAGCAGCTTCGAAAGGCGCGGCTACACCTTC.

This clonotype has a count of ten or more. The chain joins TRBV24-1 to TRBJ2-1, with TRBD2 matching over 14 bases. Germline V gene lookup returns CDR1 KGHDR and CDR2 SFDVKD. The J segment lost 1 base and the V segment lost 5 bases, leaving 0 bases of the junction unmatched. The CDR3 spans 16 residues. CDR3 DNA sequence: TGTGCCACCAGTGGGACTAGCGGGGGGTCCTACAATGAGCAGTTCTTC. Translating gives CATSGTSGGSYNEQFF.

This clonotype was seen ten or more times. Here the CDR3 DNA reads TGTGCCAGCAAGCCCGAAGGCTCCTACGAGCAGTACTTC. Translated: CASKPEGSYEQYF. This chain uses TRBV12-3 or TRBV12-4 with TRBJ2-7; D call uncertain. V lost 7 bases and J 0 bases, leaving 10 bases between the germline ends. The CDR3 has 13 residues.

This clonotype came up many times. The chain combines TRBV5-1 with TRBJ2-7, with D unresolved. This CDR3 is built from 13 residues. V gave up 0 bases and J gave up 2 bases, with 6 bases separating them. Germline lookup yields CDR1 SGHRS and CDR2 YFSETQ. The CDR3 nucleotides read TGCGCCAGCAGCTTGGCCGTCGCCTACGAGCAGTACTTC. Amino acids: CASSLAVAYEQYF. Filled out from reference TRBV5-1 and TRBJ2-7, the complete variable domain reads KAGVTQTPRYLIKTRGQQVTLSCSPISGHRSVSWYQQTPGQGLQFLFEYFSETQRNKGNFPGRFSGRQFSNSRSEMNVSTLELGDSALYLCASSLAVAYEQYFGPGTRLTVT.

This clonotype was counted ten times or more. The chain links TRBV5-1 to TRBJ2-4; a possible D gene is TRBD2 (7 bases). Trimming shortened V by 8 bases and J by 8 bases, and 20 bases separated the two germline ends. The CDR3 totals 14 residues. The germline CDR1 and CDR2 sequences are SGHRS and YFSETQ. CDR3 in amino acids: CASTPSGAGDIQYF. CDR3 coding DNA: TGCGCCAGTACTCCTTCGGGGGCGGGGGACATTCAGTACTTC.

Many counts were recorded for this clonotype. The chain uses TRBV11-2 and TRBJ2-2; 13 bases fit TRBD2. Germline lookup yields CDR1 SGHAT and CDR2 FQNNGV. The V segment lost 2 bases and the J segment 6 bases; nucleotides outside the gene matches: 12. The CDR3 spans 19 residues. CDR3 loop: CASSLMPTSGGLVPGELFF. The CDR3 DNA is TGTGCCAGCAGCTTAATGCCGACTAGCGGGGGGCTGGTACCCGGGGAGCTGTTTTTT.

The chain employs TRBV20-1 and TRBJ1-4; D remains unclear. The CDR3 is 13 residues long. Deletions cut 2 bases from V and 4 bases from J, with 8 bases between. Germline V lookup: CDR1 DFQATT, CDR2 SNEGSKA (reference sequence). The CDR3 DNA reads TGCAGTGCTAGAAGGGCCCATAATGAAAAACTGTTTTTT. Amino acid sequence: CSARRAHNEKLFF.

In this sample, this clonotype turned up a few times. The chain carries TRBV18 and TRBJ2-7; possible D gene TRBD1, 5 bases. The germline V and J ends were trimmed by 6 bases and 0 bases, with 12 bases remaining between them. Per the germline V gene, CDR1 is KGHSH and CDR2 is LQKENI. The CDR3 has 14 residues. The DNA for the CDR3 is TGTGCCAGCTCGCCGACGACAGTCTCCTACGAGCAGTACTTC. Translation: CASSPTTVSYEQYF. Together with reference TRBV18 and TRBJ2-7, the CDR3 gives the full variable domain: NAGVMQNPRHLVRRRGQEARLRCSPMKGHSHVYWYRQLPEEGLKFMVYLQKENIIDESGMPKERFSAEFPKEGPSILRIQQVVRGDSAAYFCASSPTTVSYEQYFGPGTRLTVT.

In its sample, this clonotype was seen many times. The rearrangement uses TRBV7-9 and TRBJ2-5, with no clear D. Germline V gene data show CDR1 as SEHNR and CDR2 as FQNEAQ (reference sequence). V lost 5 bases and J 5 bases, leaving 12 bases between the germline ends. This CDR3 has 13 residues. DNA of the CDR3: TGTGCCAGCAGCCGGGCCTCGCGGGAGACCCAGTACTTC. This encodes CASSRASRETQYF.

This clonotype was seen repeatedly, ten times or more. This chain uses TRBV2 with TRBJ1-4; D unclear. The CDR3 spans 12 residues. Trimming pared 6 bases from V and 8 bases from J, leaving 10 bases between. The germline V gene encodes CDR1 SNHLY and CDR2 FYNNEI. CDR3 protein: CASSHPLEKLFF. CDR3 DNA sequence: TGTGCCAGCAGCCACCCGTTGGAAAAACTGTTTTTT.

Note on this clonotype: The junction departs from the called germline gene at one end, perhaps through a read error. V usage is TRBV7-9 and J usage is TRBJ1-2, with unresolved D. This CDR3 is 14 amino acids long. The germline V gene has CDR1 SEHNR and CDR2 FQNEAQ (reference sequence). Here the CDR3 DNA reads TGTGCCAGCAGCTTAGTCACGGCAGACTATGGCTACTCCTTC. Amino acid sequence: CASSLVTADYGYSF. The whole variable domain, remainder taken from reference TRBV7-9 and TRBJ1-2, is DTGVSQNPRHKITKRGQNVTFRCDPISEHNRLYWYRQTLGQGPEFLTYFQNEAQLEKSRLLSDRFSAERPKGSFSTLEIQRTEQGDSAMYLCASSLVTADYGYSFGSGTRLTVV.

This clonotype was seen more than once but under ten times. This chain joins TRBV5-4 and TRBJ2-5; 10 nucleotides align to TRBD1. CDR3 length: 16 amino acids. The germline V gene has CDR1 SGHNT and CDR2 YYREEE (reference sequence). The junction had 7 bases not matched to a gene; V was cut back by 4 bases and J by 1 base. Here the CDR3 reads CASSKAGTGAQETQYF. The CDR3 bases are TGTGCCAGCAGCAAAGCCGGGACAGGGGCCCAAGAGACCCAGTACTTC.

This clonotype was recorded at least ten times. The CDR3 sequence is CASSFNRGRSETQYF. As DNA, the CDR3 is TGTGCCAGCAGTTTCAACAGGGGGCGGTCGGAGACCCAGTACTTC. V is TRBV27 and J is TRBJ2-5; 9 nucleotides align to TRBD1. Trimming took 3 bases from V and 5 from J; bases not matched to a gene: 7. The CDR3 is made up of 15 amino acids. CDR1 is MNHEY, CDR2 SMNVEV, per germline (reference sequence).

This clonotype was seen at least ten times. CDR3: CASSLYYGYTF. The CDR3 DNA sequence: TGTGCCAGCAGTTTGTACTATGGCTACACCTTC. The chain joins TRBV12-3 or TRBV12-4 to TRBJ1-2; D unresolved. V shed 3 bases and J shed 3 bases, with 2 bases lying between them. This CDR3 contains 11 residues.